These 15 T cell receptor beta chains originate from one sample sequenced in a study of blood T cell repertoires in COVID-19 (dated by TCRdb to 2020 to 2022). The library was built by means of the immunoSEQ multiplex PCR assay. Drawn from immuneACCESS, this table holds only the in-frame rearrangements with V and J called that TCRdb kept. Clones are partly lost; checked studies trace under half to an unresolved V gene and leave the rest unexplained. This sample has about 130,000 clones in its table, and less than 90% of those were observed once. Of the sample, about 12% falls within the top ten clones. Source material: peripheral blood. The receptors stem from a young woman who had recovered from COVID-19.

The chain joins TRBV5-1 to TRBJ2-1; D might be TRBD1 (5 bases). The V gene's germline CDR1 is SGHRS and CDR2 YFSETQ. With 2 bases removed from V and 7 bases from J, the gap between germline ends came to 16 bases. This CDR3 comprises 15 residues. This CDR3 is CASSFLGDRLNEQFF. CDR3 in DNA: TGCGCCAGCAGCTTTTTAGGTGACAGATTGAATGAGCAGTTCTTC. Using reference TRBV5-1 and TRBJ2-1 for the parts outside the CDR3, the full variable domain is KAGVTQTPRYLIKTRGQQVTLSCSPISGHRSVSWYQQTPGQGLQFLFEYFSETQRNKGNFPGRFSGRQFSNSRSEMNVSTLELGDSALYLCASSFLGDRLNEQFFGPGTRLTVL.

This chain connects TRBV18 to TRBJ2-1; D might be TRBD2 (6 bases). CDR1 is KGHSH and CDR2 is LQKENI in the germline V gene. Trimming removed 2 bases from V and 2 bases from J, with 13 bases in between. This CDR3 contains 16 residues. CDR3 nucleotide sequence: TGTGCCAGCTCACCAAAAGGGACTCATACCTACAATGAGCAGTTCTTC. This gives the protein CASSPKGTHTYNEQFF.

In DNA form, the CDR3 reads TGTGCCAGCAGCTTGCTCAGGGTCCCCGGGGAGCTGTTTTTT. It translates to CASSLLRVPGELFF. The chain is built from TRBV5-6 and TRBJ2-2; tentatively, D is TRBD1 (5 bases). CDR3 length: 14 residues. Germline assignment: CDR1 SGHDT and CDR2 YYEEEE. The V gene lost 1 base and the J gene lost 6 bases, with 10 bases spanning the gap.

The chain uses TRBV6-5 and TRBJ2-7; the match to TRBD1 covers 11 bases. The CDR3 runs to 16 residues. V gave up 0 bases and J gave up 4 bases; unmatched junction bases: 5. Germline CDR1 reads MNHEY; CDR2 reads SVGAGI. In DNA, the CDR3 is TGTGCCAGCAGTTACTCGGGAGGGACAGGGGGGTACGAGCAGTACTTC. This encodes CASSYSGGTGGYEQYF.

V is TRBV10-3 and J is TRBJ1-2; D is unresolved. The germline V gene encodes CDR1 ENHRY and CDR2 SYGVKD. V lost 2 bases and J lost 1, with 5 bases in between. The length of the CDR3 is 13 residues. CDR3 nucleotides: TGTGCCATCAGTGAGGAGCTTAACTATGGCTACACCTTC. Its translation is CAISEELNYGYTF.

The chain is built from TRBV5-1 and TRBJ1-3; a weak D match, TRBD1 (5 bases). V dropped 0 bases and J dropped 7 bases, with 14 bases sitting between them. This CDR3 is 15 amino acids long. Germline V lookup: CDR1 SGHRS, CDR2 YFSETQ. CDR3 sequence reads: CASSLDGSPGNTIYF. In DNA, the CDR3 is TGCGCCAGCAGCTTGGACGGGTCCCCAGGGAACACCATATATTTT.

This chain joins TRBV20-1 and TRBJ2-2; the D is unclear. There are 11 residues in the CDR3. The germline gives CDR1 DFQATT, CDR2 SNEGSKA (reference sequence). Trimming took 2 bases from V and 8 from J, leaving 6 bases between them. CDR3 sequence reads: CSARSSGELFF. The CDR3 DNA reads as TGCAGTGCTAGAAGCTCTGGGGAGCTGTTTTTT.

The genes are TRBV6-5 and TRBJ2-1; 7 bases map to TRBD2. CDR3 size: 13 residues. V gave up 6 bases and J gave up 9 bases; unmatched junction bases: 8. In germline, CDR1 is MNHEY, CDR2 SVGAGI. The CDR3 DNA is TGTGCCAGCAGCCGCACGCGGGGGACTGAGCAGTTCTTC. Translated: CASSRTRGTEQFF.

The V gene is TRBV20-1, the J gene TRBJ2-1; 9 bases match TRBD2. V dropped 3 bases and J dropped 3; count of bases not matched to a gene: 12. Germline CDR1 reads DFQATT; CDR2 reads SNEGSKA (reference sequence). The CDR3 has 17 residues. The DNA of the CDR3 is TGCAGTGCTAGTCATAGCGGGAGAAAGGTTTTCTACAATGAGCAGTTCTTC. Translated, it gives CSASHSGRKVFYNEQFF.

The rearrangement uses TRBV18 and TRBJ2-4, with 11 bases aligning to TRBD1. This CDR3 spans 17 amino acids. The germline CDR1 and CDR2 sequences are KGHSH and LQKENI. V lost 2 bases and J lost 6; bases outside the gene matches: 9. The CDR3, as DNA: TGTGCCAGCTCACCATCCGTCCCCGGGACAGGGGGAAACATTCAGTACTTC. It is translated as CASSPSVPGTGGNIQYF.

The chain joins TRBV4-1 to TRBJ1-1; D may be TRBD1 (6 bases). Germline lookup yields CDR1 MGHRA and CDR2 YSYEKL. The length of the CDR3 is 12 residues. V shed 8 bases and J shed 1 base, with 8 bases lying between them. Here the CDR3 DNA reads TGCGCCAGCGGGGGGGCGAACACTGAAGCTTTCTTT. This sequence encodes CASGGANTEAFF.

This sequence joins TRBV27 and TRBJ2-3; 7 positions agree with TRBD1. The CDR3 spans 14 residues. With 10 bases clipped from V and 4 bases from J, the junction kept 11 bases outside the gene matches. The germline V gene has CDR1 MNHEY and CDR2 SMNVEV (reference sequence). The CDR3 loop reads CATRDRSLPDTQYF. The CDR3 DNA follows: TGTGCCACCAGGGACAGATCTTTACCAGATACGCAGTATTTT.

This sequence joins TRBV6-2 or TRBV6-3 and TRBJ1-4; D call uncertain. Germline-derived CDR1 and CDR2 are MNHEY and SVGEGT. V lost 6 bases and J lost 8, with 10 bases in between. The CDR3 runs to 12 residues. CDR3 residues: CASSRNLEKLFF. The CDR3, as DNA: TGTGCCAGCAGCCGCAACTTGGAAAAACTGTTTTTT.

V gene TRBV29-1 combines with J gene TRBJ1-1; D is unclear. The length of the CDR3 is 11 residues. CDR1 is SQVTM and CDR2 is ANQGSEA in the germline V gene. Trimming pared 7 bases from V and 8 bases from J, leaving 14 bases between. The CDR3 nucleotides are TGCAGCGCTAGCAGTCGGGTAGAAGCTTTCTTT. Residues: CSASSRVEAFF.

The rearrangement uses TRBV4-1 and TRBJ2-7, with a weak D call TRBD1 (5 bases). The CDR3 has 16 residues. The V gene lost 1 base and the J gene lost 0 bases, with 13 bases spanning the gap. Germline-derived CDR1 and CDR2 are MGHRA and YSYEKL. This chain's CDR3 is CASSQVAGLPSYEQYF. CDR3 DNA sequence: TGCGCCAGCAGCCAAGTTGCAGGGCTTCCCTCCTACGAGCAGTACTTC.